Listed below are T cell receptor beta chains from one sample, sequenced in a study of identical twins. TCRdb re-analysed the 5' RACE reads in MiXCR, keeping a single row per CDR3 protein. The sample includes about 470,000 distinct CDR3 sequences, 20% to 30% of them seen just once. This same sample was also part of a study on T cells expressing NK-cell markers.

The sequencing sample was made of CD4+ T cells sorted from blood. Receptor source: a woman aged 18-29 years in good health. Both conserved end residues are part of each CDR3. A D gene is named only where the DNA matches it firmly.

v_gene | d_gene | CDR3aa
TRBV9 | TRBD1 | CASSQGQGETQYF
TRBV12-3/TRBV12-4 | - | CASGATRITVNNNEQFF
TRBV2 | TRBD2 | CASSPRLAGVGGELFF
TRBV10-3 | TRBD2 | CAISSGRDTGELFF
TRBV2 | TRBD1 | CASLRDRAYSGANVLTF
TRBV5-4 | TRBD1 | CASTRARDSQGNSPLHF
TRBV5-1 | TRBD2 | CASTPLAGGVEETQYF
TRBV20-1 | - | CSAKEGINQPQHF
TRBV5-1 | - | CASSLARAALGLEDTQYF
TRBV11-2 | - | CASSLAREGVLHF
TRBV20-1 | TRBD2 | CSATPPSGGYNEQFF
TRBV12-3/TRBV12-4 | - | CASSFRSWGETQYF
TRBV5-1 | - | CASSSGQSYNEQFF
TRBV20-1 | - | CSAREVGGYEQYF
TRBV9 | - | CASSPSGPADEQYF
TRBV18 | TRBD1 | CASSPQGSNQPQHF
TRBV20-1 | TRBD1 | CSAREDRAEAFF
TRBV6-5 | TRBD2 | CASSYSLAGPYEQYF
TRBV20-1 | TRBD1 | CSAQRGQGPEAFF
TRBV15 | TRBD2 | CATSRSRGASGTSPYF
TRBV29-1 | TRBD1 | CSVEINRGEQYF
TRBV20-1 | - | CSASDVAYEQYF
TRBV10-3 | - | CATNNGAQFF
TRBV7-7 | - | CASSFSSTETQYF
TRBV6-2/TRBV6-3 | - | CASSSGGDQETQYF
TRBV7-9 | - | CASQRDNEQFF
TRBV7-8 | - | CASSSREGGLYNEQFF
TRBV20-1 | - | CSAPVEHNEQFF
TRBV5-1 | - | CASSLDGNQPQHF
TRBV5-1 | TRBD1 | CASSPTGQGDSPLHF
TRBV6-1 | TRBD1 | CASSLSQGALANYGYTF
TRBV20-1 | TRBD2 | CSASRGGLFGELFF
TRBV29-1 | - | CSVASGVSTDTQYF
TRBV20-1 | - | CSARDRLSSPLHF
TRBV20-1 | - | CSAPPTSAKNIQYF
TRBV7-3 | TRBD1 | CASSPRDSAGELFF
TRBV5-6 | - | CASSLRTFEGYGYTF
TRBV6-2/TRBV6-3 | - | CASIPSGGVGVRMAFF
TRBV6-2/TRBV6-3 | - | CATGLDYEQYF
TRBV6-1 | - | CASSLGGGNIQYF
TRBV6-6 | - | CASSFPLTEAFF
TRBV10-1 | - | CASSEHGLGTGEAFF
TRBV9 | - | CASSVVIGNGYTF
TRBV12-3/TRBV12-4 | - | CASSRENRAAFF
TRBV4-2 | - | CASSQSASRGLGYTF
TRBV7-2 | - | CASSSPGPTYEQYF
TRBV20-1 | - | CSASHGNRNEQYF
TRBV10-3 | - | CAISGNYEQYF
TRBV15 | - | CATSRGTSNQPQHF
TRBV7-2 | - | CASSSMGRGYTF
TRBV27 | - | CASSFWGSSYEQYF
TRBV5-1 | - | CASSPGLTYEQYF
TRBV20-1 | TRBD2 | CSANLAGAVNEQFF
TRBV6-1 | - | CASSEFEGDEQFF
TRBV18 | - | CASSSILYGYTF
TRBV6-2/TRBV6-3 | - | CASRGSGTDTQYF